These T cell receptor beta chains were read from a single sample in a study of chemoradiotherapy in HPV16-positive cancers. Method: immunoSEQ multiplex PCR; TCRdb's copy keeps in-frame clones and lacks some. The sample includes 20,000 to 30,000 clones, more than 80% seen only once; the top ten take 22%. The sample was blood, taken from a patient who underwent chemoradiotherapy. The origin of the receptors is a human donor with HPV-associated anogenital cancer. CDR3s leave out the opening cysteine and the closing phenylalanine or tryptophan. Fields, in order: CDR3 protein, V gene, J gene.

CDR3 protein: ASSSPRRSYNEQF; V gene: TRBV11-1; J gene: TRBJ2-1
CDR3 protein: ASSLGTSHFSYEQY; V gene: TRBV7-2; J gene: TRBJ2-7
CDR3 protein: ASSLEMAPFL; V gene: TRBV28; J gene: TRBJ1-2
CDR3 protein: ASSLRQPYEQY; V gene: TRBV4-1; J gene: TRBJ2-7
CDR3 protein: ASNVAGGPEETQY; V gene: TRBV7-2; J gene: TRBJ2-5
CDR3 protein: ASSLTGEVGQPQH; V gene: TRBV5-1; J gene: TRBJ1-5
CDR3 protein: SEIIYPLHEQY; V gene: TRBV29-1; J gene: TRBJ2-7
CDR3 protein: ASSFRTSGRPNEQF; V gene: TRBV7-9; J gene: TRBJ2-1
CDR3 protein: ASTLRTSGGTDTQY; V gene: TRBV5-1; J gene: TRBJ2-3
CDR3 protein: ASSQGTNTEAF; V gene: TRBV18; J gene: TRBJ1-1
CDR3 protein: SADGGSSYEQY; V gene: TRBV29-1; J gene: TRBJ2-7
CDR3 protein: AWSGLAGGEKLF; V gene: TRBV30; J gene: TRBJ1-4
CDR3 protein: SVVGSQETQY; V gene: TRBV29-1; J gene: TRBJ2-5
CDR3 protein: SVDGGVQETQY; V gene: TRBV29-1; J gene: TRBJ2-5
CDR3 protein: ASSQVFRDNSPLH; V gene: TRBV4-1; J gene: TRBJ1-6
CDR3 protein: ASSISSSRNEQF; V gene: TRBV19; J gene: TRBJ2-1
CDR3 protein: ASSLGVWGQPNTEAF; V gene: TRBV5-1; J gene: TRBJ1-1
CDR3 protein: ASSLRQDNYNSPLH; V gene: TRBV28; J gene: TRBJ1-6
CDR3 protein: ASRRRGGAYNEQF; V gene: TRBV6-5; J gene: TRBJ2-1
CDR3 protein: ASFPGTESYEQY; V gene: TRBV2; J gene: TRBJ2-7
CDR3 protein: ASSHGTSGNRRETQY; V gene: TRBV5-4; J gene: TRBJ2-5
CDR3 protein: SVEASEQF; V gene: TRBV29-1; J gene: TRBJ2-1
CDR3 protein: ASSPQGPNTGELF; V gene: TRBV18; J gene: TRBJ2-2
CDR3 protein: AISAEGQGLIGNTNEKLF; V gene: TRBV10-3; J gene: TRBJ1-4
CDR3 protein: SVDSGPNQPQH; V gene: TRBV29-1; J gene: TRBJ1-5
CDR3 protein: ASSLTGNNYGYT; V gene: TRBV13; J gene: TRBJ1-2
CDR3 protein: ASSPSSGGAKEQY; V gene: TRBV18; J gene: TRBJ2-7
CDR3 protein: ASSPDGNYGYT; V gene: TRBV18; J gene: TRBJ1-2
CDR3 protein: ASSQDSRSSGELF; V gene: TRBV4-1; J gene: TRBJ2-2
CDR3 protein: ACWFTGANVLT; V gene: TRBV30; J gene: TRBJ2-6
CDR3 protein: ASSLNRNGYT; V gene: TRBV7-7; J gene: TRBJ1-2
CDR3 protein: ASSQGRGTGELF; V gene: TRBV4-1; J gene: TRBJ2-2
CDR3 protein: ASSLGSGNQPQH; V gene: TRBV27; J gene: TRBJ1-5
CDR3 protein: ASSPPGLAWT; V gene: TRBV7-2; J gene: TRBJ1-2
CDR3 protein: ASSRGQYEQY; V gene: TRBV2; J gene: TRBJ2-7
CDR3 protein: SVSGTPLQYNEQF; V gene: TRBV29-1; J gene: TRBJ2-1
CDR3 protein: ASSYSTKFTGELF; V gene: TRBV6-5; J gene: TRBJ2-2
CDR3 protein: ASSESQETQY; V gene: TRBV2; J gene: TRBJ2-5
CDR3 protein: ASTFTSPLH; V gene: TRBV9; J gene: TRBJ1-6
CDR3 protein: ASSKGPQYEQY; V gene: TRBV6-1; J gene: TRBJ2-7
CDR3 protein: ASAEELSTDTQY; V gene: TRBV6-5; J gene: TRBJ2-3
CDR3 protein: ASSLEVRGSGNTIY; V gene: TRBV5-1; J gene: TRBJ1-3
CDR3 protein: ASSQDRAGYT; V gene: TRBV6-6; J gene: TRBJ1-2
CDR3 protein: ATLTPNRGKVPEAF; V gene: TRBV19; J gene: TRBJ1-1
CDR3 protein: ATRRGLSYNEQF; V gene: TRBV15; J gene: TRBJ2-1
CDR3 protein: ASHIGPGDLYGYT; V gene: TRBV5-1; J gene: TRBJ1-2
CDR3 protein: ASSSTGEETQY; V gene: TRBV5-1; J gene: TRBJ2-5
CDR3 protein: ASSELKKNTEAF; V gene: TRBV25-1; J gene: TRBJ1-1
CDR3 protein: ASSLGSKDQPQH; V gene: TRBV5-1; J gene: TRBJ1-5
CDR3 protein: ASSQGQGAPNTGELF; V gene: TRBV5-1; J gene: TRBJ2-2
CDR3 protein: ASSFPTGSGYT; V gene: TRBV5-1; J gene: TRBJ1-2
CDR3 protein: ATGGGWDTEAF; V gene: TRBV6-6; J gene: TRBJ1-1
CDR3 protein: ASRGTGCNNEQF; V gene: TRBV10-1; J gene: TRBJ2-1